This T cell receptor (beta chain) was recovered during a study of post-analysis software for immune sequencing data. Whole-study results and caveats: There were five or six TRBV segments more frequent in patients than controls, and TRBV5-6, TRBV5-1 and TRBV20-1 were among them.

Regarding this clonotype: Its antigen is unidentified.

Researchers reported that TCR beta cDNA libraries carried unique molecular identifiers. Each CDR3 protein is one row after TCRdb ran MiXCR on the PCR reads. The sample contains 700,000 to 900,000 distinct CDR3 sequences, 46% of which appear only once. CDR3 size: 13 residues. In germline, CDR1 is SGHAT, CDR2 FQNNGV. Specimen: blood. The rearrangement uses TRBV11-2 and TRBJ2-5; D unresolved. The J call may be faulty, since TRBJ2-7 better matches the DNA end. The sequence derives from a girl aged 10-17 years with multiple sclerosis. CDR3 nucleotide sequence: TGTGCCAGCAGCTTAAATGTTCTGGACGAGCAGTACTTC. This encodes CASSLNVLDEQYF.